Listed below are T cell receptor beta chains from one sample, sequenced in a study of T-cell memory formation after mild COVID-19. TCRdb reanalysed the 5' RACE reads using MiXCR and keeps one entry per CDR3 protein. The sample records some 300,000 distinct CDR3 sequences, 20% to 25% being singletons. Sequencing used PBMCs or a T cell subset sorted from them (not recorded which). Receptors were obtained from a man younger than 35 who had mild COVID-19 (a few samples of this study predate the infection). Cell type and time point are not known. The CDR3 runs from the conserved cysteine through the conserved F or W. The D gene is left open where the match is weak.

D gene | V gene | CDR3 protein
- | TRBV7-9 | CASSLQGSSGNTIYF
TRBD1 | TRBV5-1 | CASSGGQENTEAFF
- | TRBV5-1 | CASSLGSLLDEQYF
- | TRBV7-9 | CASSSYLNTEAFF
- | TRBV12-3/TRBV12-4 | CASSLELTQYF
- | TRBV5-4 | CASSLYRRTGSEAFF
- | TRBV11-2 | CASSLGDGYGYTF
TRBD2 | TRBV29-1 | CSVSPGLAGIQYF
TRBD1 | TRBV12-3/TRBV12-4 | CASSPTGDNEQFF
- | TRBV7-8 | CASSLAVYSNQPQHF
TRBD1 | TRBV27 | CASSGQGIGAFF
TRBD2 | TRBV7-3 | CASSPGTSGLETQYF
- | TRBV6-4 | CASSDGPNTDTQYF
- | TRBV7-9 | CASSLGANEQFF
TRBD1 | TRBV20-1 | CSAQPGQGNYGYTF
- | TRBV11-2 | CAISLEYSYNEQFF
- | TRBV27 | CASSLAAGANYGYTF
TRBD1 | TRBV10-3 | CAITEGRGSYNEQFF
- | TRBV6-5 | CASTINDRPKNTEAFF
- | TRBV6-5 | CASSYSPQGTLTEAFF
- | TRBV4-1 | CASSQESVYNEQFF
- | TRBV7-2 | CASSVDRGNQPQHF
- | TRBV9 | CASSGRDVSYNEQFF
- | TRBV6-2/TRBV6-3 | CASSLEGEFYGYTF
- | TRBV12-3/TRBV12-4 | CASSFHVSEAFF
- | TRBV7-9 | CASSLIGVDYGYTF
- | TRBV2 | CASRDRHNQPQHF
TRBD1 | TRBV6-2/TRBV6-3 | CATLQGATEAFF
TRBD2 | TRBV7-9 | CASSPVPSGGPSYEQYF
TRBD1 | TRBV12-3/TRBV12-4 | CASRSKGAQTTVLGYTF
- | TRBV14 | CASSRGGALNTEAFF
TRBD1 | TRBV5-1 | CASSLAVAGGSPLHF
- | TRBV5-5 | CASSSFGEQFF
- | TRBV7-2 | CASIPPRGLSNEQFF
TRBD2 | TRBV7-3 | CASSLSSGVYNEQFF
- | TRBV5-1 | CASSLDGRSSYNSPLHF
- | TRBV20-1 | CSARDHGGSGANVLTF
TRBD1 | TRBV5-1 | CASSARQGGNSPLQF
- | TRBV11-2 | CASSPRPLGYPYF
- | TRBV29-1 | CSVALLSGNTIYF
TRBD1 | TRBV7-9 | CASRPTGNTDTQYF
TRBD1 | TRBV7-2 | CASSLRQGAGTEAFF
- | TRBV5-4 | CASSWEFGSTDTQYF
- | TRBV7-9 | CASSLASTVGWNQPQHF
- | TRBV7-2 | CASSLGYQPNTQYF
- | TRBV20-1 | CSARDPRDSGELFF
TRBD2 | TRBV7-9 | CASSLPGLAGLDTQYF